Listed below are T cell receptor beta chains from one sample, sequenced in a study of metastatic and nonmetastatic thyroid tumors. TCRdb reassembled clones from the PCR reads with MiXCR. The profile covers about 28,000 clones, with 16% appearing a single time and 4% to 5.5% taken by the ten largest. Sequenced sample: blood. All receptors derive from a female donor with papillary thyroid cancer or a benign thyroid nodule (not recorded which). Some clones in this sample may be carry-over from other donors' samples. Each CDR3 is given with its conserved first and last residue. A D gene is named only where the DNA matches it firmly. Clone size is given for some rows only: seen once, a few or many times, or a class if the clone is expanded.

>TRBV5-4|.|.|TRBJ1-4
TGTGCCAGCAGCTTGTGGGGTTTAGGTGAAAAACTGTTTTTT
CASSLWGLGEKLFF
>TRBV27|TRBD1|medium-sized|TRBJ2-7
TGTGCCAGCAGTTTAGGGGACAGGGTGGGTGAGCAGTACTTC
CASSLGDRVGEQYF
>TRBV6-5|TRBD1|few|TRBJ1-2
TGTGCCAGCAGTTTAATGACAGGGGGCAGCTATGGCTACACCTTC
CASSLMTGGSYGYTF
>TRBV20-1|.|many|TRBJ1-2
TGCAGTGCTCACTACTATGGCTACACCTTC
CSAHYYGYTF
>TRBV20-1|.|.|TRBJ2-7
TGCAGTGCTAGATCGGGGATCGGCTCCGAGCAGTACTTC
CSARSGIGSEQYF
>TRBV5-1|TRBD2|many|TRBJ2-3
TGCGCCAGCAGCTTGTTGTTAGCGGGAGGGCCTATAGATACGCAGTATTTT
CASSLLLAGGPIDTQYF
>TRBV7-8|.|many|TRBJ2-7
TGTGCCAGCAGCCGCCGGGACGGGGCCTACGAGCAGTACTTC
CASSRRDGAYEQYF
>TRBV20-1|.|many|TRBJ1-4
TGCAGTGCCAGCTTTCGGGGGGCGAGTAATGAAAAACTGTTTTTT
CSASFRGASNEKLFF
>TRBV7-2|.|many|TRBJ2-2
TGTGCCAGCAGCTCCGGGATCTCCACCGGGGAGCTGTTTTTT
CASSSGISTGELFF
>TRBV20-1|TRBD2|.|TRBJ2-3
TGTAGTGCTATTAGCGGGGGTACCGCAGATACGCAGTATTTT
CSAISGGTADTQYF
>TRBV11-3|.|many|TRBJ1-1
TGTGCCAGCAGCTTACAGAACAGGGTGGGCACTGAAGCTTTCTTT
CASSLQNRVGTEAFF
>TRBV29-1|.|.|TRBJ2-7
TGCATCGGCCGGGGACATGGGGGATACGAGCAGTACTTC
CIGRGHGGYEQYF
>TRBV5-4|.|many|TRBJ1-3
TGTGCCAGCAGCTCAGGACAGAGCTCTGGAAACACCATATATTTT
CASSSGQSSGNTIYF
>TRBV6-1|.|.|TRBJ1-3
TGTGCCAGCAGCGCTACCGGGACCTCTGGAAACACCATATATTTT
CASSATGTSGNTIYF
>TRBV11-2|TRBD2|many|TRBJ2-1
TGTGCCAGCAGCTTAGATCGCTTACTAGGGACTAGCGGGAGGAGACATGAGCAGTTCTTC
CASSLDRLLGTSGRRHEQFF
>TRBV10-1|TRBD2|many|TRBJ2-1
TGCGCCAGCAGCACTAGCGGGAGTGGGTACAATGAGCAGTTCTTC
CASSTSGSGYNEQFF
>TRBV20-1|TRBD2|many|TRBJ2-1
TGCAGTGCATACCCACTAGCGGAGTCCTACAATGAGCAGTTCTTC
CSAYPLAESYNEQFF
>TRBV5-6|TRBD1|many|TRBJ1-1
TGTGCCAGCATCGAGACAGGGGGCGCGGGCACTGAAGCTTTCTTT
CASIETGGAGTEAFF
>TRBV20-1|TRBD2|.|TRBJ2-1
TGCAGTGGACTAGGCGGGAGTTCCTACAATGAGCAGTTCTTC
CSGLGGSSYNEQFF
>TRBV11-1|TRBD2|many|TRBJ2-3
TGTGCCAGCAGCTTAGCGTCAGGGAGGGATACAGATACGCAGTATTTT
CASSLASGRDTDTQYF
>TRBV20-1|.|once|TRBJ2-1
TGCAGTGCTTCCCAGGGGGGCGAGGGGAATGAGCAGTTCTTC
CSASQGGEGNEQFF
>TRBV25-1|.|.|TRBJ1-5
TGTGCCAGCAGTCCAACGACCGACCCGGGACGGACCCGAGGGGGAGCCCAGCATTTT
CASSPTTDPGRTRGGAQHF
>TRBV11-2|TRBD2|.|TRBJ2-4
TGTGCCAGCACCGGGACTAGCGGGAGAAAAAACATTCAGTACTTC
CASTGTSGRKNIQYF
>TRBV11-1|TRBD2|.|TRBJ2-1
TGTGCCAGCCAGGGACTAGCGGGGGTGGGGACCTACAATGAGCAGTTCTTC
CASQGLAGVGTYNEQFF
>TRBV24-1|.|many|TRBJ1-5
TGTGCCACCAGTGATCAAGGGTTTCAGCCCCAGCATTTT
CATSDQGFQPQHF
>TRBV7-8|.|many|TRBJ2-5
TGTGCCAGCAGCTTAGGATCGAACCAAGAGACCCAGTACTTC
CASSLGSNQETQYF
>TRBV28|TRBD1|medium-sized|TRBJ2-7
TGTGCCAGCAGCCAATTAGGTCCCGGGACAGATACCTACGAGCAGTACTTC
CASSQLGPGTDTYEQYF
>TRBV20-1|.|.|TRBJ1-4
TGCAGTGCTAACGTATGGAGCGGTGAAAAACTGTTTTTT
CSANVWSGEKLFF
>TRBV20-1|.|many|TRBJ2-6
TGCAGTGCTAGAGATGATCGCAGGGGCAACTCTGGGGCCAACGTCCTGACTTTC
CSARDDRRGNSGANVLTF
>TRBV18|TRBD1|many|TRBJ1-2
TGTGCCAGCTCACCATCGACGACCGGGACAGGGCGGGATGGCTACACCTTC
CASSPSTTGTGRDGYTF
>TRBV10-2|.|many|TRBJ2-7
TGCGCCAGCAGTGAGTCCCGCCACTACGAGCAGTACTTC
CASSESRHYEQYF
>TRBV6-1|.|few|TRBJ2-7
TGTGCCAACAGTGAGTTGGCTAGCTGGAGTGGCGAGCAGTACTTC
CANSELASWSGEQYF
>TRBV30|.|.|TRBJ1-2
TGTGCCTTTGAAGGGGGACACTATGGCTACACCTTC
CAFEGGHYGYTF
>TRBV5-1|.|many|TRBJ1-5
TGCGCCAGCAGCTTGGATGGAGGGGCGAATCAGCCCCAGCATTTT
CASSLDGGANQPQHF
>TRBV2|TRBD2|few|TRBJ2-7
TGTGCCAGCAGTCAGGGGACTAGCGGGACCCTCTATCAGTACTTC
CASSQGTSGTLYQYF
>TRBV4-1|TRBD2|medium-sized|TRBJ2-7
TGCGCCAGCAGCCAAGGAACTAGCGGCGCCTACGAGCAGTACTTC
CASSQGTSGAYEQYF
>TRBV28|TRBD2|many|TRBJ2-5
TGTGCCAGCAGTCCTCTAGCGGGAGGGCCCGGGGAGACCCAGTACTTC
CASSPLAGGPGETQYF
>TRBV13|TRBD1|many|TRBJ2-3
TGTGCCAGCAGTTACGGACAGGGCGACACAGATACGCAGTATTTT
CASSYGQGDTDTQYF
>TRBV6-1|.|many|TRBJ2-3
TGTGCCAGCAGTACCCGTGGGTCTAGCACAGATACGCAGTATTTT
CASSTRGSSTDTQYF
>TRBV5-4|.|.|TRBJ2-2
TGTGCCAGCACCCTAGGGCTCACCGGGGAGCTGTTTTTT
CASTLGLTGELFF
>TRBV10-2|.|many|TRBJ2-2
TGCGCCAGCAAAACCAGCTCAGACACCGGGGAGCTGTTTTTT
CASKTSSDTGELFF
>TRBV27|.|few|TRBJ1-6
TGTGCCAGCAGTTCCTCGACATTGGGCAATTCACCCCTCCACTTT
CASSSSTLGNSPLHF
>TRBV7-2|TRBD1|.|TRBJ1-2
TGTGCCAGCAGCACACAAACAGACAGGGGTGGCTACACCTTC
CASSTQTDRGGYTF
>TRBV11-2|TRBD2|.|TRBJ2-1
TGTGCCAGCAGCCCTCGGACTAGCGGGAGGGTCGGCAACAATGAGCAGCTCTTC
CASSPRTSGRVGNNEQLF
>TRBV28|.|.|TRBJ2-7
TGTGCCAGCAACCCATTTCGGGCCGCGGAGGGGAACGAGCAGTACTTC
CASNPFRAAEGNEQYF
>TRBV6-2/TRBV6-3|TRBD1|few|TRBJ2-7
TGTGCCAGCAGTGTCTCTCCCGGGACAGGGAGAAAACGCGAGCAGTACTTC
CASSVSPGTGRKREQYF
>TRBV6-2/TRBV6-3|TRBD2|few|TRBJ2-7
TGTGCCAGCAGTTACTCCCTAGCGGGGGGGCACGAGCAGTACTTC
CASSYSLAGGHEQYF
>TRBV12-3/TRBV12-4|.|medium-sized|TRBJ2-7
TGTGCCAGCAGTACCAACTACGAGCAGTACTTC
CASSTNYEQYF